These 18 T cell receptor beta chains share one sample of origin, sequenced in a study of T-cell memory formation after mild COVID-19 (dated by TCRdb to the early 2020s). Libraries were built with 5' RACE. Sequencing relied on an Illumina NovaSeq 6000. The raw public reads went through TCRdb reprocessing: fastp at Q25, MiXCR clone calling, in-frame beta chains kept. All rows with the same CDR3 protein become a single entry with the most common DNA and genes. The sample table records around 300,000 distinct CDR3 sequences; 15% to 20% of these occur just once. The ten largest clones capture roughly 20% of the sample. Material: PBMCs or a T cell subset sorted from them (not recorded which). Source of these receptors: a man younger than 35 who had mild COVID-19 (a few samples of this study predate the infection). The sample titles of this study are shuffled in the database, so cell type and time point are left out; the donor was told from shared clones.

The gene calls are TRBV6-2 or TRBV6-3 and TRBJ1-2; 7 bases are shared with TRBD1. Germline CDR1 reads MNHEY; CDR2 reads SVGEGT. The CDR3 runs to 14 residues. V shed 4 bases, J shed 3 bases, and the junction held 5 bases outside the gene matches. CDR3 region: CASSSAGQDYGYTF. CDR3 DNA: TGTGCCAGCAGTTCCGCCGGACAGGACTATGGCTACACCTTC.

The chain recombines TRBV6-2 or TRBV6-3 with TRBJ2-7, with D hard to call. Trimming removed 5 bases at V and 2 bases at J, with 13 bases between. The CDR3 is 14 residues long. CDR1 and CDR2 (germline): MNHEY, SVGEGT. CDR3 amino acids: CASSRGTAAYEQYF. CDR3 bases: TGTGCCAGCAGTCGAGGAACTGCCGCCTACGAGCAGTACTTC.

This clonotype was seen more than once but under ten times. The chain recombines TRBV6-2 or TRBV6-3 with TRBJ2-5; D is ambiguous. V was cut by 2 bases and J by 5 bases, with 15 bases left in between. The CDR3 consists of 15 residues. CDR1 and CDR2 (germline): MNHEY, SVGEGT. The CDR3 nucleotides are TGTGCCAGCAGTTACCCAAGACAATTCGGGGAGACCCAGTACTTC. Translating it yields CASSYPRQFGETQYF.

This sequence joins TRBV7-8 and TRBJ2-1, with a weak D call TRBD2 (5 bases). The V and J ends lost 4 bases and 4 bases respectively, with 11 bases between them. This CDR3 has 14 residues. Per the germline V gene, CDR1 is SGHVS and CDR2 is FQNEAQ. The CDR3 loop is CASSYLGVYNEQFF. CDR3 coding DNA: TGTGCCAGCAGCTACCTCGGGGTTTACAATGAGCAGTTCTTC.

This clonotype was found a few times. The V call is TRBV29-1, the J call TRBJ2-7; TRBD1 might be the D (6 bases). This CDR3 has 14 residues. CDR1 is SQVTM, CDR2 ANQGSEA, per germline. V lost 5 bases and J lost 0, with 14 bases in between. The CDR3 loop is CSVFSGESSYEQYF. As DNA, the CDR3 is TGCAGCGTTTTCTCAGGGGAGAGCTCCTACGAGCAGTACTTC.

The chain carries TRBV7-2 and TRBJ1-4; a possible D gene is TRBD1 (5 bases). The CDR3 totals 15 residues. The germline V and J ends were trimmed by 5 bases and 3 bases, with 13 bases remaining between them. CDR1 and CDR2 (germline): SGHTA, FQGNSA. DNA of the CDR3: TGTGCCAGCAGCCTAAATGGGGGGGCTAATGAAAAACTGTTTTTT. It yields the protein CASSLNGGANEKLFF.

This clonotype was seen a few times. This chain links TRBV7-3 with TRBJ2-2, with D unresolved. Germline loops: CDR1 SGHTA, CDR2 FQGTGA. CDR3 length: 14 amino acids. V lost 2 bases and J lost 5, with 9 bases in between. The CDR3 DNA reads TGTGCCAGCAGCTTATCGGCCGTAACCGGGGAGCTGTTTTTT. It is translated as CASSLSAVTGELFF.

This clonotype showed up many times. The chain is built from TRBV7-2 and TRBJ1-2; D remains unclear. The CDR3 runs 12 residues. Trimming left V 0 bases short and J 8 bases short, with 7 bases between. CDR1 is SGHTA and CDR2 is FQGNSA in the germline V gene. The CDR3 region has the DNA TGTGCCAGCAGCTTAGCGCGGAGGGGCTACACCTTC. Its protein is CASSLARRGYTF.

This clonotype was seen only a few times. The genes are TRBV7-8 and TRBJ2-2; D is perhaps TRBD1 or TRBD2 (5 bases each). Per germline, CDR1 SGHVS and CDR2 FQNEAQ. Trimming took 2 bases from V and 7 from J, leaving 11 bases between them. CDR3 length: 14 residues. CDR3 in amino acids: CASSLYGANGELFF. CDR3 DNA: TGTGCCAGCAGCTTATACGGGGCGAACGGGGAGCTGTTTTTT.

The chain links TRBV4-3 to TRBJ2-1; 8 positions match TRBD2. The J segment lost 10 bases and the V segment lost 0 bases, leaving 8 bases of the junction unmatched. Germline lookup yields CDR1 LGHNA and CDR2 YSLEER. There are 15 residues in the CDR3. Here the CDR3 reads CASSQDARGGFEQFF. The CDR3, as DNA: TGCGCCAGCAGCCAAGATGCCCGGGGGGGGTTCGAGCAGTTCTTC.

The chain links TRBV12-3 or TRBV12-4 to TRBJ2-7, with D perhaps matching TRBD1 (5 bases). The CDR3 is 12 residues long. Trimming took off 5 bases at V and 3 bases at J, with 8 bases between the two ends. CDR3 residues: CASSLGHYEQYV. The CDR3 DNA follows: TGTGCCAGCAGTCTTGGACACTACGAGCAGTACGTC.

Only a few counts were recorded for this clonotype. CDR3 protein: CASSWTSGGAYEQFF. The CDR3 DNA reads as TGTGCCAGCAGCTGGACTAGCGGGGGGGCCTATGAGCAGTTCTTC. The chain recombines TRBV5-5 with TRBJ2-1, with 15 positions matching TRBD2. The CDR3 sequence is 15 residues long. V dropped 3 bases and J dropped 8; count of bases not matched to a gene: 3. Germline values: CDR1 SGHKS, CDR2 YYEKEE (reference sequence).

The CDR3 nucleotides are TGTGCCAGCAGCTTAGAGCCCGGGCAGGGCTACGAGCAGTACTTC. Translating it yields CASSLEPGQGYEQYF. The chain is built from TRBV7-2 and TRBJ2-7; tentative D call: TRBD1 (5 bases). The length of the CDR3 is 15 residues. Germline V gives CDR1 SGHTA, CDR2 FQGNSA. Deletions cut 1 base from V and 3 bases from J, with 13 bases between.

This chain joins TRBV29-1 and TRBJ2-5; TRBD1 might be the D (7 bases). Germline V CDR1 and CDR2: SQVTM, ANQGSEA. The CDR3 loop spans 15 amino acids. V was cut by 7 bases and J by 5 bases, with 23 bases left in between. CDR3 protein: CSANRGGLSGETQYF. CDR3 nucleotide sequence: TGCAGCGCAAACAGGGGAGGTCTATCAGGGGAGACCCAGTACTTC. Full variable domain (outside the CDR3, taken from reference TRBV29-1 and TRBJ2-5): SAVISQKPSRDICQRGTSLTIQCQVDSQVTMMFWYRQQPGQSLTLIATANQGSEATYESGFVIDKFPISRPNLTFSTLTVSNMSPEDSSIYLCSANRGGLSGETQYFGPGTRLLVL.

This clonotype was observed a handful of times. This sequence joins TRBV12-3 or TRBV12-4 and TRBJ2-5, with 8 bases identical to TRBD2. V lost 3 bases, J lost 1 base, and 10 bases stayed unmatched. The length of the CDR3 is 17 residues. CDR3 protein: CASSLGSGVPRQETQYF. The CDR3 DNA is TGTGCCAGCAGTTTGGGTAGCGGGGTCCCGCGCCAAGAGACCCAGTACTTC.

A few counts support this clonotype. This sequence joins TRBV5-4 and TRBJ2-3; D is unresolved. Trimming pared 3 bases from V and 9 bases from J, leaving 11 bases between. The V gene's germline CDR1 is SGHNT and CDR2 YYREEE (reference sequence). The CDR3 loop spans 12 amino acids. The CDR3 loop is CASSSDQNTQYF. DNA for the CDR3: TGTGCCAGCAGCTCAGATCAAAACACGCAGTATTTT.

This clonotype was picked up a small number of times. The CDR3 DNA sequence: TGTGCCAGCAGCTTTCGACAGGCCGACGAAGCTTTCTTT. Protein: CASSFRQADEAFF. The chain joins TRBV7-2 to TRBJ1-1; TRBD1 is a possible D gene (6 bases). Trimming cost V 3 bases and J 8 bases, with 13 bases left between them. CDR1 and CDR2 (germline): SGHTA, FQGNSA. The CDR3 is made up of 13 amino acids.

The J gene is TRBJ1-2, the V gene TRBV3-1, with D perhaps TRBD1 (6 bases). The V gene's germline CDR1 is LGHDT and CDR2 YNNKEL (reference sequence). Between the trimmed V and J ends, which lost 2 bases and 8 bases, there was a span of 15 bases. The CDR3 extends over 14 amino acids. The CDR3 is CASSQTTDRLGYTF. The CDR3 nucleotides are TGTGCCAGCAGCCAAACCACCGACAGGCTCGGCTACACCTTC.